This T cell receptor (beta chain) is from a study of blood T cell repertoires in COVID-19. Study as a whole: Samples representing acute and convalescent COVID-19 were sourced from the United States, Italy and Spain.

Authors' analysis steps: Estimation of nucleated cell counts relied on the amplification of reference gene primers. Some clones are missing from TCRdb's copy, which holds only in-frame ones; the method was immunoSEQ multiplex PCR. V and J calls and clone size are given by that table; D and trimming were obtained from the DNA. Of around 400,000 clones listed, approximately 90% are singletons. The CDR3 is 18 amino acids. Germline CDR1 LNHDA, CDR2 SQIVND (reference sequence). V lost 0 bases and J 0 bases, leaving 15 bases between the germline ends. Participants, roughly 18 to 89 years old, spanned some 23 US areas. Cohort assignment relied on participant-reported clinical history.

The rearrangement joins TRBV19 to TRBJ2-1, with D perhaps TRBD2 (5 bases). The origin of this receptor is a woman between 18 and 30 years old who had been exposed to COVID-19. The sequencing sample was made of PBMCs or T cells enriched from blood (not recorded which). CDR3 protein: CASSIDRSGSSSYNEQFF. CDR3 in DNA: TGTGCCAGTAGTATAGATCGGAGCGGTTCTAGCTCCTACAATGAGCAGTTCTTC. Together with reference TRBV19 and TRBJ2-1, the CDR3 gives the full variable domain: DGGITQSPKYLFRKEGQNVTLSCEQNLNHDAMYWYRQDPGQGLRLIYYSQIVNDFQKGDIAEGYSVSREKKESFPLTVTSAQKNPTAFYLCASSIDRSGSSSYNEQFFGPGTRLTVL.